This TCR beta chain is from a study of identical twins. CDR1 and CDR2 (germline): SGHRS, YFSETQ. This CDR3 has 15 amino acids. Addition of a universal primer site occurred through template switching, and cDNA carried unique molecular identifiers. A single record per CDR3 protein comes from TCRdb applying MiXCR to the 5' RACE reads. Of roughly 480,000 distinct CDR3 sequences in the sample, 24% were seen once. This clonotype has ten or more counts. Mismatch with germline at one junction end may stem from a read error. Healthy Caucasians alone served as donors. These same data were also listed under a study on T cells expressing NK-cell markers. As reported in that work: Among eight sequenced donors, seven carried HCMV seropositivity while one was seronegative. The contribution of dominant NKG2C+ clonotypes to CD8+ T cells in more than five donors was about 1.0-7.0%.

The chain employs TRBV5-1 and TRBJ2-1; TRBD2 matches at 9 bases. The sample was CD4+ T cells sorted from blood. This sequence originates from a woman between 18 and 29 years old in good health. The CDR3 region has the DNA TGTGCCAGCAGTTTAGGGCTAGCGGGGTACAATGAGCAGTTCTTC. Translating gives CASSLGLAGYNEQFF.